The 27 T cell receptor beta chains reported below all come from one sample, sequenced in a study of human T cells and chemical hapten exposure. TCRdb analysed the RACE reads with MiXCR anew, one entry per CDR3 protein. The sample records about 380,000 distinct CDR3 sequences, 5.1% being singletons. As to time point: pre-sensitization, week 0. This sample's treatment: therapeutic diphenylcyclopropenone sensitization with weekly scalp DPC. The starting material was whole blood, obtained in connection with sensitization to the hapten diphenylcyclopropenone (DPC). The receptors stem from a woman in her fifties or sixties with alopecia areata. Some clones in this sample may be carry-over from other donors' samples.

CDR3 residues: CASSSLGTSGVTDTQYF. CDR3 bases: TGTGCCAGCAGCTCCCTTGGGACTAGCGGGGTAACAGATACGCAGTATTTT. V is TRBV13 and J is TRBJ2-3; 13 bases agree with TRBD2. V gave up 4 bases and J gave up 3 bases; unmatched junction bases: 7. The CDR3 has 17 amino acids. Per germline, CDR1 PRHDT and CDR2 FYEKMQ (reference sequence).

V gene TRBV20-1 combines with J gene TRBJ1-6, with 7 bases lining up with TRBD1. Germline CDR1 DFQATT, CDR2 SNEGSKA (reference sequence). After removal of 1 base from V and 9 bases from J, the junction contained 9 bases not matched to a gene. The CDR3 sequence is 15 residues long. CDR3 DNA: TGCAGTGCTAGAGCCCCCACAGGGGAGGCTTCACCCCTCCACTTT. Amino acids: CSARAPTGEASPLHF.

This clonotype came up a few times. J is TRBJ1-1 and V is TRBV29-1; D not resolved. Per the germline V gene, CDR1 is SQVTM and CDR2 is ANQGSEA. The CDR3 covers 11 residues. Between the trimmed V and J ends, which lost 8 bases and 6 bases, there was a span of 13 bases. The DNA for the CDR3 is TGCAGCCTGACTTTAGGGCCTGAAGCTTTCTTT. Translation gives CSLTLGPEAFF. The full variable domain, its missing parts supplied by reference TRBV29-1 and TRBJ1-1, is SAVISQKPSRDICQRGTSLTIQCQVDSQVTMMFWYRQQPGQSLTLIATANQGSEATYESGFVIDKFPISRPNLTFSTLTVSNMSPEDSSIYLCSLTLGPEAFFGQGTRLTVV.

This clonotype has ten or more counts. The V and J genes are TRBV3-1 and TRBJ2-3, with D perhaps matching TRBD2 (7 bases). V lost 8 bases to trimming and J lost 1 base, with 19 bases between them. The CDR3 runs 16 residues. Germline V gene lookup returns CDR1 LGHDT and CDR2 YNNKEL (reference sequence). The CDR3 spells CASSGGGGGRTDTQYF. For the CDR3, the DNA is TGTGCCAGCTCCGGCGGGGGCGGGGGCCGCACAGATACGCAGTATTTT.

This clonotype occurred a few times. The chain has TRBV7-7 and TRBJ2-3; D gene unclear. The CDR3 spans 13 residues. Trimming took off 5 bases at V and 2 bases at J, with 8 bases between the two ends. Germline loops: CDR1 SSHAT, CDR2 FNYEAQ (reference sequence). The chain's CDR3 is CASSPTTTDTQYF. CDR3 coding DNA: TGTGCCAGCAGCCCAACCACCACAGATACGCAGTATTTT.

The chain has TRBV27 and TRBJ1-1; TRBD1 might be the D (6 bases). Trimming removed 5 bases at V and 5 bases at J, with 18 bases between. The germline V gene has CDR1 MNHEY and CDR2 SMNVEV (reference sequence). CDR3 length: 15 amino acids. The CDR3 region is CASSTITGGPTEAFF. In DNA form, the CDR3 reads TGTGCCAGCAGTACAATCACGGGGGGGCCTACTGAAGCTTTCTTT.

This clonotype has at least ten counts. The chain employs TRBV5-6 and TRBJ1-4; D unclear. Trimming left V 0 bases short and J 6 bases short, with 3 bases between. CDR3 size: 12 residues. Germline V CDR1 and CDR2: SGHDT, YYEEEE. The CDR3 nucleotides are TGTGCCAGCAGCTTGGGGGATGAAAAACTGTTTTTT. As protein: CASSLGDEKLFF.

This clonotype was seen repeatedly, ten times or more. The CDR3 loop reads CASSVLAGGAYEQYF. DNA of the CDR3: TGTGCCAGCAGTGTGCTAGCGGGAGGAGCCTACGAGCAGTACTTC. The chain couples TRBV27 to TRBJ2-7; 11 positions agree with TRBD2. There are 15 residues in the CDR3. V lost 5 bases and J lost 2; bases outside the gene matches: 5. Germline V gene sequence: CDR1 MNHEY, CDR2 SMNVEV (reference sequence).

In this sample, this clonotype turned up many times. This sequence joins TRBV20-1 and TRBJ2-5, with TRBD1 matching 7 bases. Germline V CDR1 and CDR2: DFQATT, SNEGSKA (reference sequence). CDR3 size: 13 residues. J was trimmed by 3 bases and V by 3 bases; bases with no gene match: 4. This CDR3 reads CSASGQGEETQYF. CDR3 nucleotides: TGCAGTGCTAGTGGTCAGGGGGAAGAGACCCAGTACTTC.

This clonotype was observed a handful of times. The rearrangement uses TRBV7-9 and TRBJ1-1; D gene ambiguous. Germline CDR1 is SEHNR and CDR2 is FQNEAQ (reference sequence). There are 9 residues in the CDR3. The CDR3 sequence: CANAPEAFF. CDR3 nucleotides: TGTGCTAACGCCCCTGAAGCTTTCTTT.

This clonotype has more than one count but fewer than ten. The junction departs from the called germline gene at one end, perhaps through a read error. V gene TRBV3-1 combines with J gene TRBJ2-1, with TRBD1 identical over 8 bases. The CDR3 totals 15 residues. Germline V CDR1 and CDR2: LGHDT, YNNKEL (reference sequence). The CDR3 region is CASRQGGRGPDEQFF. For the CDR3, the DNA is TGTGCCAGCAGGCAAGGGGGCAGGGGGCCGGATGAGCAGTTCTTC.

This chain uses TRBV29-1 with TRBJ2-3; a possible D gene is TRBD1 (5 bases). V was trimmed by 7 bases and J by 7 bases, leaving 9 bases between them. In germline, CDR1 is SQVTM, CDR2 ANQGSEA. This CDR3 is built from 10 residues. As DNA, the CDR3 is TGCAGCGCGACAGAGAATACGCAGTATTTT. Its protein is CSATENTQYF.

This clonotype was seen many times. The gene calls are TRBV5-1 and TRBJ2-3, with D possibly matching TRBD2 (8 bases). With 0 bases removed from V and 6 bases from J, the gap between germline ends came to 14 bases. This CDR3 contains 15 residues. Germline CDR1 is SGHRS and CDR2 is YFSETQ. The CDR3 nucleotides are TGCGCCAGCAGCTTGGATAGCGGGACAGTGGATACGCAGTATTTT. This encodes CASSLDSGTVDTQYF.

This clonotype was seen at least ten times. The V call is TRBV12-3 or TRBV12-4, the J call TRBJ2-2; D remains ambiguous. The CDR3 contains 12 residues. The ends were cut back, 8 bases at V and 6 bases at J, with 10 bases in the middle. This CDR3 reads CASCWLAGELFF. The CDR3 DNA reads as TGTGCCAGCTGCTGGCTGGCCGGGGAGCTGTTTTTT.

At least ten counts were recorded for this clonotype. The CDR3 DNA reads TGCGCCAGCAGCTTGAGTCAGGGGGGAGCCTCTGGGGCCAACGTCCTGACTTTC. Translated, it gives CASSLSQGGASGANVLTF. The J gene is TRBJ2-6, the V gene TRBV5-1; possible D gene TRBD1, 7 bases. Trimming removed 1 base at V and 0 bases at J, with 14 bases between. The germline CDR1 and CDR2 sequences are SGHRS and YFSETQ. The CDR3 is 18 amino acids.

Ten or more counts support this clonotype. DNA of the CDR3: TGCAGTGCTAGCACAGCTAATCAGATTCTTAACTATGGCTACACCTTC. This sequence encodes CSASTANQILNYGYTF. This chain uses TRBV20-1 with TRBJ1-2; D not resolved. V lost 3 bases and J lost 1, with 18 bases in between. The CDR3 contains 16 residues. CDR1 and CDR2 from the germline V gene are DFQATT and SNEGSKA (reference sequence).

This clonotype was seen many times. One end of the junction varies from germline; a read error may be responsible. The rearrangement joins TRBV2 to TRBJ2-4; 7 bases agree with TRBD1. Germline CDR1 and CDR2: SNHLY and FYNNEI. The CDR3 covers 15 residues. The CDR3 loop is CASREDRAGKNIQYF. The CDR3 coding sequence is TGTGCCAGCAGGGAAGACAGGGCTGGGAAAAACATTCAGTACTTC. Supplemented by reference TRBV2 and TRBJ2-4, the full variable domain reads EPEVTQTPSHQVTQMGQEVILRCVPISNHLYFYWYRQILGQKVEFLVSFYNNEISEKSEIFDDQFSVERPDGSNFTLKIRSTKLEDSAMYFCASREDRAGKNIQYFGAGTRLSVL.

The rearrangement links TRBV6-1 to TRBJ1-5, with a tentative D call TRBD1 (6 bases). The CDR3 spans 13 residues. V gave up 3 bases and J gave up 6 bases, with 9 bases separating them. The germline V gene has CDR1 MNHNS and CDR2 SASEGT. The CDR3 region has the DNA TGTGCCAGCAGTGAGATACAGGGTCAGCCCCAGCATTTT. This sequence encodes CASSEIQGQPQHF.

This clonotype was counted between two and nine times. The rearrangement uses TRBV20-1 and TRBJ1-6; D is perhaps TRBD1 (5 bases). Germline loops: CDR1 DFQATT, CDR2 SNEGSKA (reference sequence). The CDR3 is 17 amino acids. V lost 5 bases and J 0 bases, leaving 17 bases between the germline ends. The CDR3 DNA is TGCAGTGCTCCCCGGGGGGGGAGCGGCTCCTATAATTCACCCCTCCACTTT. Its protein product is CSAPRGGSGSYNSPLHF.

This clonotype was seen more than once but under ten times. The CDR3 DNA follows: TGTGCCAGCAGCCCCCGACTAGCGGGGGGGCCGGGCACAGATACGCAGTATTTT. The encoded protein is CASSPRLAGGPGTDTQYF. This chain links TRBV7-2 with TRBJ2-3; 14 positions agree with TRBD2. V shed 5 bases, J shed 1 base, and the junction held 8 bases outside the gene matches. The CDR3 is 18 amino acids. Germline-derived CDR1 and CDR2 are SGHTA and FQGNSA.

Remarks on this clonotype: A read error may produce the germline difference seen at one junction end. The chain recombines TRBV28 with TRBJ1-1, with D hard to call. The CDR3 has 12 amino acids. In germline, CDR1 is MDHEN, CDR2 SYDVKM. CDR3 nucleotide sequence: TGTGCCTGCAGCCCACAACCTACTGAAGCTTTCTTT. The encoded protein is CACSPQPTEAFF.

Many counts were recorded for this clonotype. This chain joins TRBV2 and TRBJ1-2; 8 bases fit TRBD1. The CDR3 covers 16 residues. Trimming at V came to 8 bases and at J to 3 bases, leaving 14 bases not matched to a gene. In germline, CDR1 is SNHLY, CDR2 FYNNEI. CDR3 protein: CASRARSGGEHYGYTF. The CDR3 DNA follows: TGTGCCAGCCGCGCCCGATCAGGGGGCGAACACTATGGCTACACCTTC.

This clonotype was seen a handful of times. The V gene is TRBV6-5, the J gene TRBJ1-1; TRBD1 aligns across 7 bases. The CDR3 spans 13 residues. With 5 bases clipped from V and 6 bases from J, the junction kept 6 bases outside the gene matches. The V gene's germline CDR1 is MNHEY and CDR2 SVGAGI. The CDR3 nucleotides are TGTGCCAGCAGTAGACAGGGAGGGGCTGAAGCTTTCTTT. Protein product: CASSRQGGAEAFF.

The chain is built from TRBV27 and TRBJ2-7; perhaps TRBD2 as D (6 bases). This CDR3 comprises 11 residues. CDR1 is MNHEY, CDR2 SMNVEV, per germline (reference sequence). CDR3 in DNA: TGTGCGGTGGGGGGCTCCTACGAGCAGTACTTC. Residues: CAVGGSYEQYF.

In its sample, this clonotype was seen many times. DNA of the CDR3: TGTGCCAGCAGATCAGGACTAGCGGTGTCGGATACGCAGTATTTT. It codes for CASRSGLAVSDTQYF. The V gene is TRBV13, the J gene TRBJ2-3; 10 bases map to TRBD2. The J segment lost 6 bases and the V segment lost 6 bases, leaving 9 bases of the junction unmatched. The CDR3 contains 15 residues. The germline V gene has CDR1 PRHDT and CDR2 FYEKMQ (reference sequence).

This clonotype was picked up many times. This sequence joins TRBV7-2 and TRBJ1-2; D is ambiguous. The V gene lost 4 bases and the J gene lost 3 bases, with 12 bases spanning the gap. The CDR3 is 14 amino acids. Germline CDR1 SGHTA, CDR2 FQGNSA. For the CDR3, the DNA is TGTGCCAGCAGCTCCCCCGCGGCGTACTATGGCTACACCTTC. Residues: CASSSPAAYYGYTF.

This clonotype was recorded at least ten times. The chain joins TRBV28 to TRBJ2-7, with 7 bases matching TRBD1. The CDR3 loop spans 15 amino acids. With 5 bases clipped from V and 4 bases from J, the junction kept 11 bases outside the gene matches. The germline CDR1 and CDR2 sequences are MDHEN and SYDVKM. The CDR3 region is CASSTGTEPGYEQYF. CDR3 DNA: TGTGCCAGCAGTACGGGGACAGAGCCTGGATACGAGCAGTACTTC.